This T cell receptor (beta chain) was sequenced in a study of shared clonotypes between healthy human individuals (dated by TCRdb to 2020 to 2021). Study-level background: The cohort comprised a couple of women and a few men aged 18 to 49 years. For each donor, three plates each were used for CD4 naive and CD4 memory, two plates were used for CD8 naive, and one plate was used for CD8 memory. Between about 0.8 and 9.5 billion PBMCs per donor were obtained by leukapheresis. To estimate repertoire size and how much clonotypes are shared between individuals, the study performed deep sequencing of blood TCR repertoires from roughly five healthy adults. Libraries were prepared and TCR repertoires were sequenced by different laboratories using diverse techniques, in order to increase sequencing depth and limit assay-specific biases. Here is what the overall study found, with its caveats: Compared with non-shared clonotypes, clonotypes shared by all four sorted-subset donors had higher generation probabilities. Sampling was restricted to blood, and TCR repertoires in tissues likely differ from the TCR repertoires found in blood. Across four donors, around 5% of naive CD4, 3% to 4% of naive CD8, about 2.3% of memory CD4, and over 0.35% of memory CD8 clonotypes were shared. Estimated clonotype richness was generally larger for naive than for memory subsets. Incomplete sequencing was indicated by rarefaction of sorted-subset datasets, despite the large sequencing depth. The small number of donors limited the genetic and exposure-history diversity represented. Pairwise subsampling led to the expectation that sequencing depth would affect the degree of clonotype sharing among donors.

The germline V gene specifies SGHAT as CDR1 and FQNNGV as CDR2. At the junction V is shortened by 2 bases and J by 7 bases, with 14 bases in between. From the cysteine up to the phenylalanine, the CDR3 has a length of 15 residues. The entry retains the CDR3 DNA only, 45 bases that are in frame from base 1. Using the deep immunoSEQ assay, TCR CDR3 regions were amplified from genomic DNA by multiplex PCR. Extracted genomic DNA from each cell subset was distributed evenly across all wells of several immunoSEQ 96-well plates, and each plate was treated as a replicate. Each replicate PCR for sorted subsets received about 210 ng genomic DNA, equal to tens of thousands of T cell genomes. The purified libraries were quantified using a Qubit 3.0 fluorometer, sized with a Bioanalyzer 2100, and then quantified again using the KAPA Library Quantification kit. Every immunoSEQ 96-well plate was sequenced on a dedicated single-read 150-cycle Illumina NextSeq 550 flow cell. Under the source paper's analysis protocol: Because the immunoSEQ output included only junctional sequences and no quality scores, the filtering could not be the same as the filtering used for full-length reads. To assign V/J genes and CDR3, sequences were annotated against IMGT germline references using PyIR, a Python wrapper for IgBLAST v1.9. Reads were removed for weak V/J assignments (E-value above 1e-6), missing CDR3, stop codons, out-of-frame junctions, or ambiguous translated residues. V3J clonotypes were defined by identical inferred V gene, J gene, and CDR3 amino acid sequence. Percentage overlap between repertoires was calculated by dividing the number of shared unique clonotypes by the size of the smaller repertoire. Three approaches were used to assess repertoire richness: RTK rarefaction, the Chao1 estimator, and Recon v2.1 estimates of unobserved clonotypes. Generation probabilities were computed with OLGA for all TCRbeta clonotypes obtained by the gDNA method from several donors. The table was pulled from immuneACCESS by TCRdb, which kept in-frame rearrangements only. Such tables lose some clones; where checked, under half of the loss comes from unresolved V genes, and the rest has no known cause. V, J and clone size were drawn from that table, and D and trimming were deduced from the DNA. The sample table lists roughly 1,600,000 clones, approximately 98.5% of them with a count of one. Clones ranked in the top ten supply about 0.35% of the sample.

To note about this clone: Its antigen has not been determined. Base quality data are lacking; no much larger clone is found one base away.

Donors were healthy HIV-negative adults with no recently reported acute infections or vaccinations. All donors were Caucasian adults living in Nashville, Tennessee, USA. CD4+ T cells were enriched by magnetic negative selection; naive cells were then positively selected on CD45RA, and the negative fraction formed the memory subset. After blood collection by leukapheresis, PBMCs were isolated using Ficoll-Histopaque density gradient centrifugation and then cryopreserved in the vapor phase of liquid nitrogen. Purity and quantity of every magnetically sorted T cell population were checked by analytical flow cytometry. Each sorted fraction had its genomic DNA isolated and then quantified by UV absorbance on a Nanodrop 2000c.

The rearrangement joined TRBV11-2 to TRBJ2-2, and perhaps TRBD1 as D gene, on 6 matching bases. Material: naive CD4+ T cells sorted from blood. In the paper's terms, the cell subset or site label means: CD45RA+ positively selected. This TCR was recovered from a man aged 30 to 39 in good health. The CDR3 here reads CASSLLTGSVGELFF. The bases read TGTGCCAGCAGCTTACTTACAGGGTCCGTCGGGGAGCTGTTTTTT.